One sample yielded the 10 T cell receptor beta chains listed below, sequenced in a study of blood T cell repertoires in COVID-19. Produced via immunoSEQ multiplex PCR; TCRdb's table is partial and in-frame only. The sample has about 130,000 clones, roughly 84% seen once; the top ten hold approximately 12%. Sequencing was done on a sample of peripheral blood. The receptors derive from a woman aged 25 to 39 who had recovered from COVID-19.

The V and J genes are TRBV7-6 and TRBJ1-2; the match to TRBD1 covers 9 bases. The V and J ends lost 7 bases and 4 bases, in that order; junction bases with no gene match: 16. The CDR3 runs 17 residues. Germline V CDR1 and CDR2: SGHVS, FNYEAQ. CDR3 protein: CASTPGRGQGLAYGYTF. The CDR3 DNA reads as TGTGCCAGCACCCCTGGGAGGGGACAGGGTTTGGCCTATGGCTACACCTTC.

The rearrangement joins TRBV7-3 to TRBJ1-2; 7 bases are a match to TRBD1. The V and J ends lost 2 bases and 6 bases, in that order; junction bases with no gene match: 12. The CDR3 runs 16 residues. CDR1 and CDR2 (germline): SGHTA, FQGTGA. CDR3 DNA: TGTGCCAGCAGCTTAGACCCGGAAGGGGGCTGGGATGGCTACACCTTC. It is translated as CASSLDPEGGWDGYTF.

The chain couples TRBV7-3 to TRBJ2-1, with 10 bases aligning to TRBD2. V shed 4 bases, J shed 4 bases, and the junction held 4 bases outside the gene matches. The CDR3 loop spans 15 amino acids. Germline values: CDR1 SGHTA, CDR2 FQGTGA. The CDR3 DNA sequence: TGTGCCAGCAGCTCCGGGACTAGCGTATACAATGAGCAGTTCTTC. Amino acid sequence: CASSSGTSVYNEQFF.

The chain is built from TRBV5-1 and TRBJ2-2, with TRBD2 matching over 9 bases. The V and J ends lost 5 bases and 0 bases, in that order; junction bases with no gene match: 5. This CDR3 comprises 16 residues. CDR1 is SGHRS and CDR2 is YFSETQ in the germline V gene. DNA of the CDR3: TGCGCCAGCAGTCGGGGGACTAGCCCGAACACCGGGGAGCTGTTTTTT. It is translated as CASSRGTSPNTGELFF.

The J gene is TRBJ1-2, the V gene TRBV6-5; TRBD1 agrees at 7 bases. Germline V gene lookup returns CDR1 MNHEY and CDR2 SVGAGI. J was trimmed by 4 bases and V by 6 bases; bases with no gene match: 8. The CDR3 covers 14 residues. The DNA for the CDR3 is TGTGCCAGCAGGAACTCGGGACAGAGCTATGGCTACACCTTC. Translated: CASRNSGQSYGYTF.

The chain has TRBV5-6 and TRBJ2-7, with TRBD1 matching over 8 bases. After removal of 4 bases from V and 0 bases from J, the junction contained 3 bases not matched to a gene. The germline gives CDR1 SGHDT, CDR2 YYEEEE. The CDR3 is made up of 14 amino acids. The chain's CDR3 is CASSRGQGSYEQYF. In DNA, the CDR3 is TGTGCCAGCAGCCGTGGACAGGGCTCCTACGAGCAGTACTTC.

The gene calls are TRBV13 and TRBJ1-2; D unresolved. Germline CDR1 reads PRHDT; CDR2 reads FYEKMQ (reference sequence). The V and J ends lost 3 bases and 8 bases respectively, with 10 bases between them. This CDR3 is built from 12 residues. In nucleotides, the CDR3 is TGTGCCAGCAGCTTGGGTGCGGGAGGCTACACCTTC. It codes for CASSLGAGGYTF.

This clone has a single count. V and J are TRBV6-6 and TRBJ1-2; weak D call: TRBD1 (5 bases). The CDR3 loop spans 13 amino acids. The V gene lost 6 bases and the J gene lost 3 bases, with 11 bases spanning the gap. Germline loops: CDR1 MNHNY, CDR2 SVGAGI (reference sequence). DNA of the CDR3: TGTGCCAGCAGCCCGGGGGGGGACTATGGCTACACCTTC. Translated, it gives CASSPGGDYGYTF.

CDR3 sequence (DNA): TGTGCCAGCAGTCCTGGGACAGGGGATCAGCCCCAGCATTTT. Protein sequence: CASSPGTGDQPQHF. J is TRBJ1-5 and V is TRBV27; 10 positions match TRBD1. The CDR3 loop spans 14 amino acids. The germline CDR1 and CDR2 sequences are MNHEY and SMNVEV (reference sequence). V was pared by 5 bases and J by 5 bases, with 3 bases of the junction left unmatched.

V is TRBV19 and J is TRBJ2-2; possibly TRBD2 for D (6 bases). The V gene's germline CDR1 is LNHDA and CDR2 SQIVND (reference sequence). The CDR3 is 13 residues long. Trimming cost V 3 bases and J 7 bases, with 9 bases left between them. Here the CDR3 reads CASSIWRDGELFF. CDR3 nucleotides: TGTGCCAGTAGTATCTGGAGGGACGGGGAGCTGTTTTTT. The variable domain in full, completed from reference TRBV19 and TRBJ2-2, reads DGGITQSPKYLFRKEGQNVTLSCEQNLNHDAMYWYRQDPGQGLRLIYYSQIVNDFQKGDIAEGYSVSREKKESFPLTVTSAQKNPTAFYLCASSIWRDGELFFGEGSRLTVL.